This TCR beta chain is drawn from a study (dated by TCRdb to the mid-2010s). For context, the study as a whole: The study set out to test whether tumor-infiltrating Tregs in breast cancer get recruited from blood Tregs or are instead converted in situ from other CD4+ T cell subsets. Study-wide findings and limitations: Tumor-infiltrating Treg TCR alpha and beta sequences overlapped most with tumor naive CD4+ T cells, then with blood naive CD4+ T cells. The larger-cohort validation was restricted to a single TCR beta V-J rearrangement rather than whole repertoires. In terms of TCR gene usage, tumor memory CD4+ T cells clustered together with blood and lymph node memory CD4+ cells, as well as with lymph node naive CD4+ cells.

CD4+CD25+CD127-/low cells were isolated as Tregs. Tregs, naive and memory CD4+ T cells from tumor, blood and ipsilateral draining lymph nodes of five breast cancer patients underwent full-length TCR alpha and beta sequencing. Tumor tissue, along with lymph nodes from ipsilateral axillary dissection, was perfused with PBS, minced, and then digested using collagenase I and hyaluronidase. Ficoll density gradient centrifugation was used to isolate mononuclear cells from lymph nodes or from 50 to 55 ml of peripheral blood. A purity exceeding 90% was confirmed by FACS for the sorted cell populations. Full-length TCR variable regions were amplified by 5' RACE PCR with constant-region reverse primers, followed by semi-nested PCR with Nested Universal Primer A. The ReliaPrep RNA Cell Miniprep System was used to extract total RNA, which was then reverse transcribed into 5'RACE-ready cDNA with the SMARTer RACE 5'/3' Kit. Multiplex adaptors were used to barcode the full-length TCR alpha and beta libraries, which were then sequenced on an Illumina MiSeq. The authors' analysis ran thus. For each of nine subset-tissue groups, sequencing data from the five patients were combined, and the groups were compared by unsupervised clustering of TCR gene usage. The Morisita-Horn index, with shared sequences weighted by their contribution to each repertoire, was used to calculate repertoire similarity. TCRdb took the public reads, trimmed them with fastp at Q25, ran MiXCR for clone calling and kept in-frame beta chains. Records with the same CDR3 protein are collapsed into one entry carrying the most frequent genes and DNA. Clone size and V and J calls follow TCRdb, not the original study. For this sample the table gives 35,000 to 45,000 distinct CDR3 sequences, of which 22% were detected only once. The ten most abundant clones make up roughly 4.5% of the sample.

On this clonotype: The clone's antigen remains unknown. Base qualities are not at hand, and no much larger clone is one base apart.

Per the germline V gene, MDHEN is the CDR1 and SYDVKM is the CDR2. Trimming takes 4 bases from V and 7 bases from J, and the germline ends sit 5 bases apart. The CDR3 runs 11 amino acids, cysteine and phenylalanine included. The read is trimmed to its CDR3 DNA, 33 bases read in frame from base 1. Input material: Tregs sorted from a lymph node. The chain is assembled from TRBV28 and TRBJ2-1; no D segment can be confidently identified. The sequence was collected from a female donor with breast cancer. The DNA reads TGTGCCAGCAGTTCCTCGAATGAGCAGTTCTTC. Protein translation: CASSSSNEQFF.